This entry lists 24 T cell receptor beta chains sequenced from one sample in a study of identical twins. TCRdb re-analysed the 5' RACE reads in MiXCR, keeping a single row per CDR3 protein. Of 350,000 to 400,000 distinct CDR3 sequences in the sample, about 9% were seen once. The sequencing input was naive T cells sorted from blood. Every receptor here comes from a woman aged 50 to 60 in good health.

In this sample, this clonotype turned up many times. The V and J genes are TRBV25-1 and TRBJ2-3; perhaps TRBD1 as D (6 bases). Per germline, CDR1 MGHDK and CDR2 SYGVNS. The CDR3 spans 12 residues. Trimming pared 7 bases from V and 4 bases from J, leaving 9 bases between. The CDR3 sequence: CASTGVPDTQYF. The CDR3, as DNA: TGTGCCAGCACAGGGGTTCCAGATACGCAGTATTTT.

This clonotype was counted many times. The rearrangement uses TRBV12-3 or TRBV12-4 and TRBJ2-7; 8 bases match TRBD1. CDR3 length equals 14 residues. V was pared by 6 bases and J by 1 base, with 5 bases of the junction left unmatched. This CDR3 is CASSPGTGSYEQYF. CDR3 bases: TGTGCCAGCAGCCCCGGGACAGGATCCTACGAGCAGTACTTC.

The chain employs TRBV15 and TRBJ1-2, with D perhaps TRBD1 (6 bases). The V end lost 1 base, the J end lost 6 bases, and 9 bases lay between the germline ends. The CDR3 extends over 13 amino acids. The germline gives CDR1 LNHNV, CDR2 YYDKDF (reference sequence). The CDR3 DNA sequence: TGTGCCACCAGCAGAGGCAGGGGAAATGGCTACACCTTC. This translates into CATSRGRGNGYTF. The complete variable domain, with remaining parts taken from reference TRBV15 and TRBJ1-2, reads DAMVIQNPRYQVTQFGKPVTLSCSQTLNHNVMYWYQQKSSQAPKLLFHYYDKDFNNEADTPDNFQSRRPNTSFCFLDIRSPGLGDTAMYLCATSRGRGNGYTFGSGTRLTVV.

This clonotype was counted a few times. This chain uses TRBV6-5 with TRBJ2-1; perhaps TRBD1 as D (6 bases). The CDR3 runs to 16 residues. V was clipped by 0 bases and J by 8 bases, with 17 bases between them. CDR1 and CDR2 from the germline V gene are MNHEY and SVGAGI. The CDR3 here is CASSYSRGSRIHEQFF. The CDR3 DNA is TGTGCCAGCAGTTACTCCAGGGGCTCTAGAATCCATGAGCAGTTCTTC.

This clonotype was recorded many times. This chain joins TRBV7-9 and TRBJ1-1; D gene unclear. With 4 bases removed from V and 2 bases from J, the gap between germline ends came to 8 bases. The CDR3 has 13 residues. In germline, CDR1 is SEHNR, CDR2 FQNEAQ (reference sequence). The CDR3 sequence: CASSSNGNTEAFF. The CDR3, as DNA: TGTGCCAGCAGCTCGAACGGAAACACTGAAGCTTTCTTT.

The V gene is TRBV6-1, the J gene TRBJ2-3; D is perhaps TRBD1 or TRBD2 (5 bases each). V shed 8 bases and J shed 0 bases, with 9 bases lying between them. The CDR3 spans 13 residues. From germline, CDR1 is MNHNS and CDR2 SASEGT. CDR3 bases: TGTGCCAGCCGACGGGACAGCACAGATACGCAGTATTTT. It is translated as CASRRDSTDTQYF.

This clonotype was detected a few times. This sequence joins TRBV28 and TRBJ2-3; TRBD1 matches at 9 bases. Germline V gene sequence: CDR1 MDHEN, CDR2 SYDVKM. Unmatched junction bases numbered 9, after V lost 5 bases and J lost 3 bases. The CDR3 contains 16 residues. CDR3 amino acids: CASSTQGQGVTDTQYF. DNA of the CDR3: TGTGCCAGCAGTACTCAGGGACAGGGTGTAACAGATACGCAGTATTTT.

This clonotype was observed a few times. V usage is TRBV4-2 and J usage is TRBJ2-1; 14 nucleotides agree with TRBD2. CDR3 length: 18 amino acids. CDR1 is LGHNA and CDR2 is YNFKEQ in the germline V gene. With V trimmed by 2 bases and J by 9 bases, 12 bases remained unmatched. As DNA, the CDR3 is TGTGCCAGCAGCCAACTCGACAGGGGACTAGCGGGAGCAAGTGAGCAGTTCTTC. Amino acid sequence: CASSQLDRGLAGASEQFF.

The chain uses TRBV3-1 and TRBJ2-2; possible D gene TRBD2, 6 bases. The ends were cut back, 1 base at V and 0 bases at J, with 12 bases in the middle. Germline values: CDR1 LGHDT, CDR2 YNNKEL (reference sequence). CDR3 length: 17 residues. CDR3 loop: CASSQAFSGANTGELFF. Here the CDR3 DNA reads TGTGCCAGCAGCCAAGCGTTTAGCGGCGCGAACACCGGGGAGCTGTTTTTT.

This clonotype was found many times. This rearrangement joins TRBV20-1 to TRBJ2-3, with D uncertain. CDR3 length: 16 residues. V lost 1 base, J lost 2 bases, and 16 bases lay in between. CDR1 DFQATT and CDR2 SNEGSKA come from the germline V gene (reference sequence). The CDR3 sequence is CSARGRTIPTTDTQYF. Here the CDR3 DNA reads TGCAGTGCTAGAGGGCGGACCATTCCCACCACAGATACGCAGTATTTT.

The V call is TRBV6-5, the J call TRBJ2-3; 13 bases fit TRBD2. V lost 5 bases and J lost 4; bases outside the gene matches: 9. The CDR3 runs 17 residues. Germline V gene sequence: CDR1 MNHEY, CDR2 SVGAGI. The CDR3 DNA reads TGTGCCAGCAGTCGTCCTTCCACTAGCGGGAGGGCAGATACGCAGTATTTT. It translates to CASSRPSTSGRADTQYF.

This chain connects TRBV29-1 to TRBJ2-7; D is possibly TRBD1 (5 bases). The V end lost 7 bases, the J end lost 4 bases, and 11 bases lay between the germline ends. The CDR3 sequence is 11 residues long. Germline values: CDR1 SQVTM, CDR2 ANQGSEA. This chain's CDR3 is CSAQGGYEQYF. DNA of the CDR3: TGCAGCGCCCAGGGTGGATACGAGCAGTACTTC.

Remarks on this clonotype: A read error may be the cause here, since a much bigger clone is one base away. This chain connects TRBV5-1 to TRBJ2-1; maybe TRBD2 (5 bases). Germline lookup yields CDR1 SGHRS and CDR2 YFSETQ. The CDR3 is made up of 13 amino acids. The CDR3 protein is CASSLGGDNDQFF. As DNA, the CDR3 is TGCGCCAGCAGCTTGGGGGGAGACAATGATCAGTTCTTC.

This clonotype was detected a few times. The CDR3 DNA reads as TGTGCCACCCCCCCGGTCGTCAGAAGCACAGATACGCAGTATTTT. This gives the protein CATPPVVRSTDTQYF. The rearrangement joins TRBV10-3 to TRBJ2-3, with D uncertain. This CDR3 has 15 residues. CDR1 is ENHRY and CDR2 is SYGVKD in the germline V gene. Trimming removed 10 bases at V and 0 bases at J, with 17 bases between.

This clonotype came up many times. The rearrangement links TRBV6-5 to TRBJ2-1, with 9 bases matching TRBD2. The V and J ends lost 9 bases and 3 bases, in that order; junction bases with no gene match: 9. This CDR3 comprises 15 residues. Germline values: CDR1 MNHEY, CDR2 SVGAGI. The CDR3 protein is CASQAGGGFYNEQFF. The DNA for the CDR3 is TGTGCCAGTCAAGCGGGAGGAGGGTTCTACAATGAGCAGTTCTTC.

This clonotype showed up many times. The J gene is TRBJ2-3, the V gene TRBV5-1, with D unclear. Germline loops: CDR1 SGHRS, CDR2 YFSETQ. V lost 0 bases and J lost 2, with 7 bases in between. There are 14 residues in the CDR3. CDR3 in amino acids: CASSLGTNTDTQYF. The CDR3 nucleotides read TGCGCCAGCAGCTTGGGCACTAACACAGATACGCAGTATTTT. The full variable domain, completed using reference TRBV5-1 and TRBJ2-3, is KAGVTQTPRYLIKTRGQQVTLSCSPISGHRSVSWYQQTPGQGLQFLFEYFSETQRNKGNFPGRFSGRQFSNSRSEMNVSTLELGDSALYLCASSLGTNTDTQYFGPGTRLTVL.

The V call is TRBV5-1, the J call TRBJ2-7, with TRBD2 matching 9 bases. The CDR3 contains 13 residues. Trimming took 8 bases from V and 4 from J; bases not matched to a gene: 7. CDR1 and CDR2 from the germline V gene are SGHRS and YFSETQ. The DNA of the CDR3 is TGCGCCAGTTCTAGCGGGACTGATTACGAGCAGTACGTC. Translating gives CASSSGTDYEQYV.

This clonotype was counted between two and nine times. J is TRBJ1-2 and V is TRBV24-1; D may be TRBD1 (6 bases). The CDR3 sequence is 13 residues long. Trimming removed 0 bases from V and 9 bases from J, with 10 bases in between. Per the germline V gene, CDR1 is KGHDR and CDR2 is SFDVKD. Written as DNA, the CDR3 is TGTGCCACCAGTGATTTGGACAGGCGCCGCTACACCTTC. Translated, it gives CATSDLDRRRYTF.

This clonotype has a count of ten or more. The chain carries TRBV10-3 and TRBJ2-6; the D gene could be TRBD1 or TRBD2 (5 bases each). V was shortened by 6 bases and J by 0 bases, with 12 bases between the two germline ends. Germline V gene lookup returns CDR1 ENHRY and CDR2 SYGVKD. The CDR3 is 16 residues long. The CDR3 is CAIRGRADSGANVLTF. The CDR3 DNA is TGTGCCATCAGGGGACGGGCCGACTCTGGGGCCAACGTCCTGACTTTC.

This clonotype was detected many times. This chain uses TRBV12-3 or TRBV12-4 with TRBJ2-2; D is undetermined. CDR3 length: 12 residues. The V and J ends lost 6 bases and 5 bases respectively, with 7 bases between them. The CDR3: CASSHGTGELFF. Here the CDR3 DNA reads TGTGCCAGCAGCCATGGGACCGGGGAGCTGTTTTTT.

This chain links TRBV12-3 or TRBV12-4 with TRBJ1-6; D not certain. This CDR3 comprises 15 residues. Trimming shortened V by 6 bases and J by 7 bases, and 16 bases separated the two germline ends. This CDR3 is CASRSPPDGNSPLHF. CDR3 sequence (DNA): TGTGCCAGCAGATCCCCGCCGGACGGAAATTCACCCCTCCACTTT.

This clonotype was counted only a few times. The CDR3 DNA follows: TGTGCCAGCACCCCCCGACAGGTCCGTCCCTACGAGCAGTACTTC. Translation gives CASTPRQVRPYEQYF. The chain links TRBV7-4 to TRBJ2-7; weak D call: TRBD1 (6 bases). Germline CDR1 SGHVT, CDR2 SQSDAQ. The CDR3 is 15 residues long. The V and J ends lost 7 bases and 2 bases respectively, with 18 bases between them. Together with reference TRBV7-4 and TRBJ2-7, the CDR3 gives the full variable domain: GAGVSQSPRYKVAKRGRDVALRCDSISGHVTLYWYRQTLGQGSEVLTYSQSDAQRDKSGRPSGRFSAERPERSVSTLKIQRTEQGDSAVYLCASTPRQVRPYEQYFGPGTRLTVT.

The V gene is TRBV5-1, the J gene TRBJ2-5, with 9 positions matching TRBD1. Germline values: CDR1 SGHRS, CDR2 YFSETQ. This CDR3 is built from 15 residues. V trimming: 4 bases; J trimming: 3 bases; junction bases outside the gene matches: 7. The CDR3 region has the DNA TGCGCCAGCAGCATCGCCGGGACAGGGAAAGAGACCCAGTACTTC. Its translation: CASSIAGTGKETQYF.

Only a few counts were recorded for this clonotype. Germline and junction disagree at one end, which may indicate a read error. The chain links TRBV7-7 to TRBJ2-2; D might be TRBD1 or TRBD2, each matching 5 bases. This CDR3 spans 17 amino acids. Germline lookup yields CDR1 SSHAT and CDR2 FNYEAQ (reference sequence). CDR3 protein: CASSLVGQGANTGELFF. CDR3 nucleotide sequence: TGTGCTAGCAGCTTAGTGGGTCAGGGAGCGAACACCGGGGAGCTGTTTTTT.